This entry features one T cell receptor (beta chain) sequence. The antigen is not known. Sequencing relied on a cDNA template that was reverse transcribed from extracted RNA. Repertoires were generated with immunoSEQ multiplex PCR, while TCRdb's copy carries only in-frame clones and drops some. This table has about 150,000 clones, about 54% appearing once. The sample belongs to a study of CD8+ T cells in alopecia areata. V was cut by 6 bases and J by 7 bases, with 21 bases left in between. The CDR3 spans 14 residues. From germline, CDR1 is SQVTM and CDR2 ANQGSEA. Findings of the study overall: Scalp samples also contribute reads from the resident alphabeta T cells found in normal skin. Lesional scalp, especially alopecia totalis/universalis, showed higher clonality than normal scalp. Researchers reported that TCR sharing among patients proved less clear than in mice, possibly HLA-linked.

The sequencing sample was made of CD4+ T cells sorted from blood. The receptor's source is a human donor in good health. V usage is TRBV29-1 and J usage is TRBJ1-2, with D unresolved. This CDR3 reads CSVASGSSRGGYTF. The CDR3 bases are TGCAGCGTCGCATCCGGGTCTTCCAGAGGTGGCTACACCTTC.